The sequence of this TCR beta chain was determined in a study of T cells in Graves' hyperthyroidism and ophthalmopathy. General observations from the study: Most clonotypes that expanded in the thyroid above 0.001 also showed up in blood.

At least 3 on the Clinical Activity Score was recorded for ophthalmopathy patients, who also had NOSPECS grade at least 4 and duration under 3 months. This clonotype was seen many times. Its antigen is unknown. The CDR3 sequence is 14 residues long. J was trimmed by 2 bases and V by 3 bases; bases with no gene match: 4. Germline CDR1 SGDLS, CDR2 YYNGEE. The CDR3 regions of TCR beta were amplified from RNA transcripts. The TCR CDR3 first-round RT-PCR relied on the HTBI primer set. MiXCR, applied by TCRdb to the multiplex PCR reads, yields one record per CDR3 protein. This sample has 350,000 to 400,000 distinct CDR3 sequences; approximately 18% occur once, and the top ten carry less than 45%.

Sequencing input: blood. The chain joins TRBV9 to TRBJ2-5; 7 bases agree with TRBD2. The sequence was obtained from a man younger than 35 with Graves' ophthalmopathy. For the CDR3, the DNA is TGTGCCAGCAGCGCCCCACTAGCGCAAGAGACCCAGTACTTC. It yields the protein CASSAPLAQETQYF. Full variable domain (remainder filled in from reference TRBV9 and TRBJ2-5): DSGVTQTPKHLITATGQRVTLRCSPRSGDLSVYWYQQSLDQGLQFLIQYYNGEERAKGNILERFSAQQFPDLHSELNLSSLELGDSALYFCASSAPLAQETQYFGPGTRLLVL.